What follows describes a single T cell receptor beta chain. The junction had 15 bases not matched to a gene; V was cut back by 10 bases and J by 3 bases. CDR1 is MDHEN and CDR2 is SYDVKM in the germline V gene. This CDR3 comprises 16 residues. The data were obtained in a study of blood T cell repertoires in COVID-19. Study context: Both acute and convalescent COVID-19 samples were obtained from the United States, Italy and Spain. In each case, the material was cDNA or gDNA derived from T cells, B-cell-depleted T cells, or PBMCs.

Original methodology: From reference gene primer amplification, estimates of nucleated cell counts were derived. Assay: immunoSEQ multiplex PCR; the TCRdb copy retains only in-frame clones and omits some. V and J calls plus clone size are reproduced from that table; the DNA served to infer D and trimming. The sample records about 210,000 clones, 84% being singletons. This chain links TRBV28 with TRBJ1-2; 9 bases agree with TRBD1. Material: peripheral blood. The clonotype comes from a man between 45 and 60 years old with active or convalescent COVID-19. This CDR3 reads CATYRDRALYDYGYTF. The CDR3 DNA reads as TGTGCCACCTACCGGGACAGGGCCCTCTATGACTATGGCTACACCTTC.